This T cell receptor (beta chain) came from a study of blood T cells in healthy people across ages. Total RNA was extracted at no less than 6 micrograms per sample. As for this clonotype: Antigen unknown.

The germline V gene has CDR1 DFQATT and CDR2 SNEGSKA (reference sequence). The CDR3 runs 14 residues. Deletions cut 2 bases from V and 5 bases from J, with 13 bases between. Study-wide findings and caveats: Long-lived donors had more naive CD4+ cells and higher diversity than aged donors.

Alongside a J-beta primer mix, a sample-barcoded 5' primer served in a second PCR lasting about 7 to 11 cycles. MiXCR, applied by TCRdb to the 5' RACE reads, yields one record per CDR3 protein. The sample lists around 790,000 distinct CDR3 sequences; under 45% were seen once. The TCR originated in a man in his 60s in good health. The V gene is TRBV20-1, the J gene TRBJ1-5; D remains unclear. Sequenced input: blood. The CDR3 spells CSARRPGVDQPQHF. The CDR3 DNA sequence: TGCAGTGCTAGACGTCCAGGCGTGGATCAGCCCCAGCATTTT.